This T cell receptor (beta chain) was identified in a study of blood T cell repertoires in COVID-19. Per the germline V gene, CDR1 is MGHRA and CDR2 is YSYEKL. V lost 3 bases to trimming and J lost 3 bases; unmatched junction nucleotides: 7. The CDR3 consists of 16 residues. The data were produced by immunoSEQ multiplex PCR, yet TCRdb's version contains in-frame clones alone and is incomplete. Among about 300,000 clones listed, around 82% were seen once. The TCR sequence derives from a woman aged 45-59 years who had recovered from COVID-19. The chain couples TRBV4-1 to TRBJ2-3; 9 bases are shared with TRBD2. Material for sequencing was peripheral blood. The CDR3 coding sequence is TGCGCCAGCAGCCACCGCGGGGGGGTAGAAACAGATACGCAGTATTTT. Protein sequence: CASSHRGGVETDTQYF.